This entry concerns a single T cell receptor (beta chain). Its antigen is still unknown. The CDR3 totals 15 residues. The germline CDR1 and CDR2 sequences are MNHEY and SVGAGI. The V gene lost 4 bases and the J gene lost 0 bases, with 10 bases spanning the gap. Regarding time point: newly diagnosed GD, antithyroid drugs for less than 3 months. The TCR library was prepared using RNA isolated from PBMCs. The sample originates from a study of regulatory T cells in long-lasting Graves disease. CDR3-region Arm-PCR and iRepertoire HTBI primers produced the TCR beta libraries. Using its own MiXCR run on the multiplex PCR reads, TCRdb lists one record per CDR3 protein. Of over 300,000 distinct CDR3 sequences in the sample, around 15% were seen once. Points from the study as a whole: It was peripheral blood alone, not thyroid tissue, that was studied. Fewer public clonotypes were shared by new patients (over 950) than by persistent patients (fewer than 3,000).

J is TRBJ1-5 and V is TRBV6-5; tentatively, D is TRBD1 (5 bases). The origin of this receptor is a female donor with Graves disease. This material consisted of peripheral blood mononuclear cells (PBMCs), taken at new diagnosis, from a patient treated with antithyroid drugs. DNA for the CDR3: TGTGCCAGCAGTTGGGGGTTGGGTAGCAATCAGCCCCAGCATTTT. Amino acid sequence: CASSWGLGSNQPQHF.